The source of this TCR beta chain is a study of T cell responses to AZD1222 COVID-19 vaccine. This CDR3 has 13 amino acids. V was cut by 0 bases and J by 1 base, with 4 bases left in between. Germline V lookup: CDR1 SGHRS, CDR2 YFSETQ. In its sample, this clone was seen a few times. Measured with immunoSEQ multiplex PCR; TCRdb has only the in-frame clones, and not every one. The sample has some 180,000 clones, approximately 86% seen once; the top ten hold approximately 0.49%. This specimen was peripheral blood, taken on day 0 of AZD1222 vaccination. The chain recombines TRBV5-1 with TRBJ1-1; D not certain. The TCR originated in an adult in good health. The CDR3 is CASSLARNTEAFF. CDR3 sequence (DNA): TGCGCCAGCAGCTTGGCCAGGAACACTGAAGCTTTCTTT.